This T cell receptor beta chain was sequenced for a study of PD-1 blockade in classical Hodgkin lymphoma. Concerning this clone: Its matching antigen is unknown. Distinct nucleotide sequences in the sample also encode this CDR3.

Time point defined: cycle 4 day 1 (C4D1), after five to seven weeks of nivolumab. Every one of the patients relapsed after autologous stem cell transplantation (brentuximab vedotin exposure was variable). Study results and caveats: Possibly reflecting disease activity or prior therapy, repertoire differences have causes that remain undefined. Baseline TCR diversity was reportedly lower in newly diagnosed patients than in healthy donors. It was reported as lower still in relapsed/refractory patients.

This CDR3 spans 12 amino acids. From germline, CDR1 is SGHAT and CDR2 FQNNGV. V lost 5 bases, J lost 0 bases, and 3 bases lay in between. The table came from immunoSEQ multiplex PCR; TCRdb's copy has only in-frame clones and leaves some out. The sample lists around 65,000 clones; 87% were seen once. The starting material was peripheral blood mononuclear cells (PBMCs), obtained before the fourth cycle of nivolumab. The receptor was derived from a human donor with classical Hodgkin lymphoma. This chain uses TRBV11-2 with TRBJ2-3; D not resolved. CDR3 residues: CASSLSTDTQYF. The DNA for the CDR3 is TGTGCCAGCAGCCTAAGCACAGATACGCAGTATTTT.